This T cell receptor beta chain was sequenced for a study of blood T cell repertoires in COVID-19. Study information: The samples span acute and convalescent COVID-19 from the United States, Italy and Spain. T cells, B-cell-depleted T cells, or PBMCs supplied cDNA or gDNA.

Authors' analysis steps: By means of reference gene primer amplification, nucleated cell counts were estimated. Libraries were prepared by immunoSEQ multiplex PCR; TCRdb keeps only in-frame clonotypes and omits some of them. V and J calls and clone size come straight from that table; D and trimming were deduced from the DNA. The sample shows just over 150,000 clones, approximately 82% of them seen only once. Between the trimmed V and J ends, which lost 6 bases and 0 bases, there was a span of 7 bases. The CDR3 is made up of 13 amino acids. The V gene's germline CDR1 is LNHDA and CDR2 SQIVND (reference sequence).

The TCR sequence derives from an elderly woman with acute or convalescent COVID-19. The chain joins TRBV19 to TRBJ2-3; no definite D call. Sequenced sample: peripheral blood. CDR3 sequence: CASRWASTDTQYF. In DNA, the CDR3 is TGTGCCAGTAGATGGGCTAGCACAGATACGCAGTATTTT.